These 9 T cell receptor beta chains share one sample of origin, sequenced in a study of CD8 T cells in ankylosing spondylitis. TCRdb independently ran MiXCR on the 5' RACE reads; one entry per CDR3 protein. The sample consists of about 260,000 distinct CDR3 sequences, around 20% of them appearing once. Sequencing used blood, either unsorted or a sorted T cell fraction (not recorded which). The receptors originated from a male donor with ankylosing spondylitis or in good health (not recorded which).

This rearrangement joins TRBV5-1 to TRBJ2-1, with 10 bases identical to TRBD1. V shed 0 bases and J 5 bases; nucleotides not matched to a gene: 2. The CDR3 is made up of 15 amino acids. Germline V gene lookup returns CDR1 SGHRS and CDR2 YFSETQ. CDR3 in DNA: TGCGCCAGCAGCTTGGGGACAGGGGGTAACAATGAGCAGTTCTTC. It yields the protein CASSLGTGGNNEQFF.

This clonotype was detected only a few times. The chain is built from TRBV20-1 and TRBJ1-1, with D perhaps TRBD1 (5 bases). The CDR3 is 15 amino acids. Germline V gives CDR1 DFQATT, CDR2 SNEGSKA (reference sequence). Trimming left V 3 bases short and J 4 bases short, with 18 bases between. The DNA of the CDR3 is TGCAGTGCTAGGAGGGTATACGGGGGTTCCACTGAAGCTTTCTTT. It codes for CSARRVYGGSTEAFF.

The chain links TRBV5-1 to TRBJ2-3; 12 bases align to TRBD1. The germline CDR1 and CDR2 sequences are SGHRS and YFSETQ. This CDR3 is 16 amino acids long. The ends lost 4 bases at V and 2 bases at J; junction bases unmatched: 5. CDR3 sequence (DNA): TGCGCCAGCAGCGAAGGGACAGGGGGCCACACAGATACGCAGTATTTT. Amino acid sequence: CASSEGTGGHTDTQYF.

This clonotype has a single count. V is TRBV2 and J is TRBJ1-5; D is uncertain. Germline values: CDR1 SNHLY, CDR2 FYNNEI. The length of the CDR3 is 19 residues. Trimming stripped 0 bases from V and 0 bases from J, with 18 bases between. This CDR3 reads CASSEAMTGRPYSNQPQHF. The DNA of the CDR3 is TGTGCCAGCAGTGAAGCGATGACTGGACGGCCATATAGCAATCAGCCCCAGCATTTT. The full variable domain, rest sourced from reference TRBV2 and TRBJ1-5, is EPEVTQTPSHQVTQMGQEVILRCVPISNHLYFYWYRQILGQKVEFLVSFYNNEISEKSEIFDDQFSVERPDGSNFTLKIRSTKLEDSAMYFCASSEAMTGRPYSNQPQHFGDGTRLSIL.

In this sample, this clonotype turned up a few times. The V call is TRBV6-1, the J call TRBJ2-1; the D call may be TRBD1 or TRBD2 (5 bases each). The germline gives CDR1 MNHNS, CDR2 SASEGT. The V gene lost 5 bases and the J gene lost 8 bases, with 10 bases spanning the gap. This CDR3 is 12 amino acids long. For the CDR3, the DNA is TGTGCCAGCAGTTGGCAGGGAGATGAGCAGTTCTTC. It specifies CASSWQGDEQFF.

This clonotype was detected ten times or more. V is TRBV5-4 and J is TRBJ2-5; 9 nucleotides line up with TRBD1. After removal of 6 bases from V and 5 bases from J, the junction contained 8 bases not matched to a gene. The germline V gene encodes CDR1 SGHNT and CDR2 YYREEE (reference sequence). This CDR3 has 14 amino acids. DNA for the CDR3: TGTGCCAGCAACAGACAGGGGGAGGGGGAGACCCAGTACTTC. This codes for CASNRQGEGETQYF.

The table lists this clonotype with a few counts. The chain couples TRBV5-1 to TRBJ2-3; D is unclear. Germline lookup yields CDR1 SGHRS and CDR2 YFSETQ. CDR3 length: 13 amino acids. The V end was cut by 5 bases, the J end by 3 bases, with 10 bases between. CDR3 sequence (DNA): TGCGCCAGCAGTTGGCAGGCAACAGATACGCAGTATTTT. Translation gives CASSWQATDTQYF.

The chain links TRBV3-1 to TRBJ1-4; D unclear. CDR1 LGHDT and CDR2 YNNKEL come from the germline V gene (reference sequence). The CDR3 totals 18 residues. V was shortened by 0 bases and J by 3 bases, with 17 bases between the two germline ends. In DNA form, the CDR3 reads TGTGCCAGCAGCCAAGATGGGTTCGGGGAGTCGGCTAATGAAAAACTGTTTTTT. This sequence encodes CASSQDGFGESANEKLFF.

The rearrangement uses TRBV6-2 or TRBV6-3 and TRBJ1-2; no definite D call. Germline V CDR1 and CDR2: MNHEY, SVGEGT. Trimming shortened V by 7 bases and J by 1 base, and 25 bases separated the two germline ends. The CDR3 totals 18 residues. The CDR3 DNA follows: TGTGCCAGCACCCGAGATGATCTTCGTCTACGGAATAACTATGGCTACACCTTC. This translates into CASTRDDLRLRNNYGYTF.